This is a list of T cell receptor beta chains from one sample in a study of T cells after yellow fever vaccination. TCRdb recomputed calls from the 5' RACE reads with MiXCR, one row per CDR3 protein. This table has 200,000 to 300,000 distinct CDR3 sequences, about 3.7% appearing once. The material was PBMCs, obtained 15 days after the yellow fever booster vaccination. Receptors originate from a man aged 18 to 29 who received the YFV17D yellow fever vaccine. Each CDR3 is given with its conserved first and last residue. D genes are given only for firm matches. Size values are once, few and many counts, or a class for expanded clones, and some rows have none.

v_gene,j_gene,d_gene,abundance,CDR3nt,CDR3aa
TRBV12-3/TRBV12-4,TRBJ2-1,TRBD1,many,TGTGCCAGCAGCTTCCGGGACAGGGAACCGTTCTTC,CASSFRDREPFF
TRBV7-2,TRBJ2-5,.,many,TGTGCCAGCAGCTTATTTCCCAACCAAGAGACCCAGTACTTC,CASSLFPNQETQYF
TRBV7-9,TRBJ2-5,TRBD2,many,TGTGCCAGCAGCTTACTAGGGACTAGCGGAGAAGAGACCCAGTACTTC,CASSLLGTSGEETQYF
TRBV7-2,TRBJ2-2,.,many,TGTGCCAGCAGCCCCCCGAGGGGACACCGCACCGGGGAGCTGTTTTTT,CASSPPRGHRTGELFF
TRBV6-6,TRBJ1-2,.,many,TGTGCCAGCAGGGGGGTTATTACGGATGGCTACACCTTC,CASRGVITDGYTF
TRBV20-1,TRBJ1-1,.,many,TGCAGTGCTCCACCGACAGGTCACACTGAAGCTTTCTTT,CSAPPTGHTEAFF
TRBV5-1,TRBJ2-3,TRBD2,few,TGCGCCAGCAGCCCCTTTGGCCGCGGGACTAGCGGATATATGGGGGATACGCAGTATTTT,CASSPFGRGTSGYMGDTQYF
TRBV5-1,TRBJ2-1,.,many,TGCGCCAGCAGCTTGGTATCCTCTCTGGTTGAGCAGTTCTTC,CASSLVSSLVEQFF
TRBV9,TRBJ1-5,.,many,TGTGCCAGCAGCGTAACAGCAGGGCGCAATCAGCCCCAGCATTTT,CASSVTAGRNQPQHF
TRBV9,TRBJ1-6,TRBD1,many,TGTGCCAGCAGCGTAGAAGAGGGGGCGAGGTCACCCCTCCACTTT,CASSVEEGARSPLHF
TRBV7-6,TRBJ2-3,TRBD2,many,TGTGCCAGCAGCCCGGCGGGGGGGGCAGATACGCAGTATTTT,CASSPAGGADTQYF
TRBV7-3,TRBJ1-5,.,.,TGTGCCAGCAGCTCCCCGTCCAGCAATCAGCCCCAGCATTTT,CASSSPSSNQPQHF
TRBV11-2,TRBJ2-1,.,many,TGTGCCAGCACCTCGGGACCCGCCGAATACAATGAGCAGTTCTTC,CASTSGPAEYNEQFF
TRBV12-5,TRBJ2-2,TRBD2,.,TGTGCTAGTGGTTTGGTACCCTACCGGACTAGCGGGGGGTACCGAGGGACCGGGGAGCTGTTTTTT,CASGLVPYRTSGGYRGTGELFF
TRBV4-3,TRBJ2-3,TRBD2,many,TGCGCCAGCAGCCAAGTTTGGGAGCGGGGGGCCGATACAGATACGCAGTATTTT,CASSQVWERGADTDTQYF
TRBV19,TRBJ2-2,.,many,TGTGCCAGTACCGGACGGGGGTACACCGGGGAGCTGTTTTTT,CASTGRGYTGELFF